This entry lists 31 T cell receptor beta chains sequenced from one sample in a study of T cells in localized non-small cell lung cancer. The repertoire was sequenced with immunoSEQ multiplex PCR; TCRdb's copy has only in-frame clones and lacks some. The sample lists fewer than 75,000 clones; approximately 84% were seen once. Specimen: peripheral blood, collected before any cancer treatment. The receptor source for this set is a female donor over 55 with stage I lung adenocarcinoma.

This rearrangement joins TRBV5-1 to TRBJ1-4, with a weak D call TRBD1 (6 bases). This CDR3 is 16 amino acids long. V lost 4 bases to trimming and J lost 0 bases, with 13 bases between them. Per the germline V gene, CDR1 is SGHRS and CDR2 is YFSETQ. CDR3 sequence: CASSLTGGATNEKLFF. The CDR3 DNA sequence: TGCGCCAGCAGCCTGACAGGAGGTGCAACTAATGAAAAACTGTTTTTT.

This clone was detected only once. The chain uses TRBV5-1 and TRBJ2-5, with D unclear. Deletions cut 3 bases from V and 5 bases from J, with 17 bases between. The germline CDR1 and CDR2 sequences are SGHRS and YFSETQ. This CDR3 region has 15 residues. CDR3 sequence reads: CASSSPLADQETQYF. The CDR3 DNA is TGCGCCAGCAGCTCCCCCCTTGCAGATCAGGAGACCCAGTACTTC.

V is TRBV15 and J is TRBJ1-4; D is unresolved. Deletions cut 1 base from V and 9 bases from J, with 15 bases between. CDR3 length equals 15 residues. Germline-derived CDR1 and CDR2 are LNHNV and YYDKDF (reference sequence). CDR3 loop: CATSRGDGEIKKLFF. CDR3 in DNA: TGTGCCACCAGCAGAGGCGATGGAGAGATAAAAAAACTGTTTTTT. The full variable domain, in which reference TRBV15 and TRBJ1-4 provide the parts outside the CDR3, is DAMVIQNPRYQVTQFGKPVTLSCSQTLNHNVMYWYQQKSSQAPKLLFHYYDKDFNNEADTPDNFQSRRPNTSFCFLDIRSPGLGDTAMYLCATSRGDGEIKKLFFGSGTQLSVL.

This clone was recorded a few times. The rearrangement links TRBV7-3 to TRBJ2-7; 10 bases match TRBD2. This CDR3 region has 14 residues. Germline CDR1 and CDR2: SGHTA and FQGTGA. V lost 5 bases, J lost 7 bases, and 8 bases stayed unmatched. CDR3 in amino acids: CASSPSGGSNEQYF. As DNA, the CDR3 is TGTGCCAGCAGCCCTAGCGGGGGTTCGAATGAGCAGTACTTC.

This clone was seen only a few times. The rearrangement uses TRBV7-9 and TRBJ2-3; D unresolved. Trimming took off 2 bases at V and 4 bases at J, with 7 bases between the two ends. Germline lookup yields CDR1 SEHNR and CDR2 FQNEAQ (reference sequence). The CDR3 is 13 residues long. Here the CDR3 reads CASSLTSPDTQYF. CDR3 DNA: TGTGCCAGCAGCTTAACCTCTCCAGATACGCAGTATTTT.

The chain is built from TRBV23-1 and TRBJ1-5; D is undetermined. TRBV23-1 has ORF status, its function being uncertain. Trimming removed 4 bases at V and 5 bases at J, with 15 bases between. CDR3 length equals 15 residues. The CDR3 loop reads CASSPYSPYHQPQHF. Written as DNA, the CDR3 is TGCGCCAGCAGTCCATACTCCCCGTACCATCAGCCCCAGCATTTT.

This clone was seen once. V gene TRBV19 combines with J gene TRBJ2-7, with TRBD1 matching 7 bases. CDR1 is LNHDA, CDR2 SQIVND, per germline (reference sequence). This CDR3 has 15 residues. Unmatched junction bases numbered 11, after V lost 2 bases and J lost 7 bases. The CDR3 coding sequence is TGTGCCAGTAGTATACTGTTGATAGGGACAGAGGAGCAGTACTTC. Translated, it gives CASSILLIGTEEQYF.

In its sample, this clone was seen a few times. The junction differs from germline at one of its ends, possibly a read error. The genes are TRBV7-7 and TRBJ2-1; 9 nucleotides match TRBD2. Germline V gene data show CDR1 as SSHAT and CDR2 as FNYEAQ (reference sequence). The CDR3 is 15 residues long. The CDR3 nucleotides are TGTGCTAGCAGCTTTAGGGCTAGCGGGGAGGGTGAGCAGTTCTTC. This sequence encodes CASSFRASGEGEQFF.

The chain carries TRBV6-6 and TRBJ2-7, with a tentative D call TRBD2 (6 bases). The length of the CDR3 is 14 residues. V was cut by 0 bases and J by 5 bases, with 11 bases left in between. Germline V gene lookup returns CDR1 MNHNY and CDR2 SVGAGI (reference sequence). CDR3 nucleotides: TGTGCCAGCAGTTACTCATGGGGACTCCACGAGCAGTACTTC. The encoded protein is CASSYSWGLHEQYF.

The table lists this clone with a count of one. The rearrangement links TRBV5-4 to TRBJ1-2, with D hard to call. Germline V gene sequence: CDR1 SGHNT, CDR2 YYREEE (reference sequence). The ends were cut back, 4 bases at V and 4 bases at J, with 14 bases in the middle. The length of the CDR3 is 14 residues. CDR3 residues: CASSPGMGSYGYTF. In DNA form, the CDR3 reads TGTGCCAGCAGCCCCGGGATGGGTTCCTATGGCTACACCTTC.

V is TRBV21-1 and J is TRBJ2-7; the table assigns TRBD1, which was not confirmed against the DNA. TRBV21-1 is an annotated pseudogene. This CDR3 has 14 amino acids. CDR3 in DNA: TGTGCCAGCAGCAGACAGGGACCCTTCTACGAGCAGTACTTC. It yields the protein CASSRQGPFYEQYF.

The genes are TRBV10-3 and TRBJ1-1; perhaps TRBD1 as D (5 bases). The CDR3 totals 12 residues. Looked up from germline, CDR1 is ENHRY and CDR2 is SYGVKD. V lost 11 bases to trimming and J lost 1 base, with 11 bases between them. CDR3 nucleotides: TGTGCCGTTCAGGGCGGGAACACTGAAGCTTTCTTT. It yields the protein CAVQGGNTEAFF.

This clone appeared a few times. Relative to the germline gene, one junction end is altered; a read error may explain this. The chain uses TRBV5-6 and TRBJ1-1, with 9 bases fitting TRBD1. Germline CDR1 reads SGHDT; CDR2 reads YYEEEE. The CDR3 length is 14 residues. CDR3 sequence (DNA): TGTGCCAGCAGCTTAGGTTTTGGGGGGACAGGGCGTCTCTTT. It codes for CASSLGFGGTGRLF.

The table lists this clone with a count of one. The V call is TRBV2, the J call TRBJ2-2; a weak D match, TRBD1 (5 bases). Trimming pared 2 bases from V and 5 bases from J, leaving 9 bases between. The CDR3 sequence is 14 residues long. CDR1 is SNHLY and CDR2 is FYNNEI in the germline V gene. CDR3 coding DNA: TGTGCCAGCAGTGAATTGACAGCGACCGGGGAGCTGTTTTTT. Residues: CASSELTATGELFF. Complete variable domain (other parts from reference TRBV2 and TRBJ2-2): EPEVTQTPSHQVTQMGQEVILRCVPISNHLYFYWYRQILGQKVEFLVSFYNNEISEKSEIFDDQFSVERPDGSNFTLKIRSTKLEDSAMYFCASSELTATGELFFGEGSRLTVL.

The genes are TRBV10-3 and TRBJ2-6; D remains unclear. V lost 4 bases to trimming and J lost 0 bases, with 13 bases between them. This CDR3 has 17 residues. Germline CDR1 reads ENHRY; CDR2 reads SYGVKD. This CDR3 reads CAISVGHYSSGANVLTF. CDR3 nucleotides: TGTGCCATCAGTGTAGGGCACTACAGCTCTGGGGCCAACGTCCTGACTTTC.

This chain links TRBV9 with TRBJ2-5; TRBD1 might be the D (6 bases). Per the germline V gene, CDR1 is SGDLS and CDR2 is YYNGEE. Deletions cut 4 bases from V and 4 bases from J, with 11 bases between. The CDR3 spans 13 residues. The CDR3, as DNA: TGTGCCAGCAGCTTGGACAGTGCAGAGACCCAGTACTTC. Amino acids: CASSLDSAETQYF.

This chain joins TRBV5-6 and TRBJ2-3; 7 bases line up with TRBD1. The CDR3 is 14 amino acids. V gave up 3 bases and J gave up 7 bases; unmatched junction bases: 8. Germline V gives CDR1 SGHDT, CDR2 YYEEEE. CDR3 bases: TGTGCCAGCAGCTCGACAGGGTCCGGCTATACGCAGTATTTT. This sequence encodes CASSSTGSGYTQYF.

J is TRBJ1-6 and V is TRBV2; the D gene is possibly TRBD1 (6 bases). Trimming shortened V by 6 bases and J by 7 bases, and 10 bases separated the two germline ends. This CDR3 has 13 amino acids. CDR1 and CDR2 (germline): SNHLY, FYNNEI. The CDR3 is CASSVDRNSPLHF. For the CDR3, the DNA is TGTGCCAGCAGCGTAGACAGGAATTCACCCCTCCACTTT.

The rearrangement links TRBV5-5 to TRBJ2-1; tentatively, D is TRBD2 (5 bases). Germline V lookup: CDR1 SGHKS, CDR2 YYEKEE (reference sequence). Trimming pared 4 bases from V and 4 bases from J, leaving 9 bases between. The CDR3 loop spans 13 amino acids. The CDR3 DNA is TGTGCCAGCAGCCGGGATCAATACAATGAGCAGTTCTTC. It is translated as CASSRDQYNEQFF.

The gene calls are TRBV7-8 and TRBJ2-5, with a possible D match to TRBD2 (5 bases). V lost 5 bases and J 5 bases, leaving 18 bases between the germline ends. Germline lookup yields CDR1 SGHVS and CDR2 FQNEAQ. The CDR3 sequence is 15 residues long. CDR3 DNA sequence: TGTGCCAGCAGCACGGACTGGTCGAGGTGGGAGACCCAGTACTTC. Translation gives CASSTDWSRWETQYF.

V usage is TRBV7-9 and J usage is TRBJ2-2; TRBD2 aligns across 12 bases. V lost 5 bases, J lost 4 bases, and 8 bases stayed unmatched. The CDR3 is 17 amino acids. Per germline, CDR1 SEHNR and CDR2 FQNEAQ (reference sequence). CDR3 sequence (DNA): TGTGCCAGCAGCCGTGGAGGGGGACTAGCGGGCACCGGGGAGCTGTTTTTT. Amino acids: CASSRGGGLAGTGELFF.

The V gene is TRBV10-1, the J gene TRBJ2-1; D unclear. CDR3 length equals 16 residues. Per the germline V gene, CDR1 is WNHNN and CDR2 is SYGVQD (reference sequence). Trimming took off 5 bases at V and 0 bases at J, with 14 bases between the two ends. In nucleotides, the CDR3 is TGCGCCAGCAGTTTCACCTACCCGTTCTCCTACAATGAGCAGTTCTTC. Protein sequence: CASSFTYPFSYNEQFF.

This rearrangement joins TRBV14 to TRBJ2-2, with TRBD2 matching over 9 bases. Germline loops: CDR1 SGHDN, CDR2 FVKESK. The ends lost 5 bases at V and 7 bases at J; junction bases unmatched: 11. This CDR3 comprises 16 residues. The CDR3 sequence: CASSIAGLARGGELFF. The CDR3, as DNA: TGTGCCAGCAGCATTGCCGGACTAGCGAGGGGCGGGGAGCTGTTTTTT.

This sequence joins TRBV11-1 and TRBJ2-3, with unresolved D. Trimming took off 5 bases at V and 5 bases at J, with 14 bases between the two ends. Germline CDR1 and CDR2: SGHAT and FQDESV (reference sequence). The CDR3 has 14 residues. The CDR3 bases are TGTGCCAGCAGCCCATCTTCTTCATTAGATACGCAGTATTTT. The encoded protein is CASSPSSSLDTQYF.

The rearrangement links TRBV11-2 to TRBJ2-3; TRBD2 matches at 8 bases. From germline, CDR1 is SGHAT and CDR2 FQNNGV. J gave up 3 bases and V 2 bases, and 4 bases lay outside the gene matches. This CDR3 is 15 amino acids long. The CDR3 spells CASSLFRGGTDTQYF. CDR3 in DNA: TGTGCCAGCAGCTTATTCCGCGGGGGGACAGATACGCAGTATTTT.

This chain joins TRBV5-1 and TRBJ2-2; the D is unclear. In germline, CDR1 is SGHRS, CDR2 YFSETQ. The CDR3 contains 15 residues. V shed 0 bases and J shed 1 base, with 7 bases lying between them. The CDR3: CASSLVAENTGELFF. The CDR3, as DNA: TGCGCCAGCAGCTTGGTAGCAGAGAACACCGGGGAGCTGTTTTTT.

The gene calls are TRBV7-6 and TRBJ2-1; a possible D gene is TRBD1 (5 bases). CDR1 is SGHVS and CDR2 is FNYEAQ in the germline V gene. V was shortened by 0 bases and J by 4 bases, with 7 bases between the two germline ends. The CDR3 runs 14 residues. The CDR3 loop reads CASSLADKYNEQFF. In DNA, the CDR3 is TGTGCCAGCAGCTTAGCGGACAAATACAATGAGCAGTTCTTC.

V is TRBV28 and J is TRBJ2-5; no clear D gene. The V and J ends lost 6 bases and 2 bases respectively, with 13 bases between them. CDR1 is MDHEN and CDR2 is SYDVKM in the germline V gene. The CDR3 has 14 amino acids. The CDR3 sequence is CASSSWREQETQYF. The CDR3 DNA reads as TGTGCCAGCAGCTCCTGGAGAGAACAAGAGACCCAGTACTTC.

This clone was seen more than once but under ten times. The chain combines TRBV11-3 with TRBJ2-3; D remains unclear. The germline V and J ends were trimmed by 3 bases and 5 bases, with 6 bases remaining between them. The CDR3 has 12 residues. In germline, CDR1 is SGHNT, CDR2 YENEEA. Written as DNA, the CDR3 is TGTGCCAGCAGCTTGGAAGAAGATACGCAGTATTTT. Encoded protein: CASSLEEDTQYF.

The chain couples TRBV11-2 to TRBJ2-7; 10 bases are shared with TRBD2. The junction had 7 bases not matched to a gene; V was cut back by 8 bases and J by 0 bases. Germline-derived CDR1 and CDR2 are SGHAT and FQNNGV. The CDR3 runs to 15 residues. The CDR3 DNA is TGTGCCAGCGCTAGCGGGAGCCCCCACTCCTACGAGCAGTACTTC. This encodes CASASGSPHSYEQYF.

V gene TRBV9 combines with J gene TRBJ1-2, with 11 bases lining up with TRBD1. This CDR3 spans 14 amino acids. The ends lost 10 bases at V and 3 bases at J; junction bases unmatched: 8. CDR1 SGDLS and CDR2 YYNGEE come from the germline V gene. The CDR3 region has the DNA TGTGCCGGACAGGGGGCGCGTCAAGACTATGGCTACACCTTC. Its translation is CAGQGARQDYGYTF.